Each of the 3 T cell receptor beta chains below was sequenced from the same sample in a study of blood T cells in healthy people across ages. With a J-beta primer mix and a sample-barcoded 5' primer, a second PCR ran about 7 to 12 cycles. TCRdb re-called the 5' RACE reads with MiXCR, one entry per CDR3 protein. The repertoire holds about 730,000 distinct CDR3 sequences, with roughly 44% as singletons. Sequenced input: blood. The receptors were sampled from a woman between 55 and 75 years old in good health.

This clonotype was recorded only once. Just one base apart from a much larger clone, this may be a read error. This chain links TRBV7-2 with TRBJ2-4; D remains unclear. The CDR3 contains 13 residues. Trimming cost V 5 bases and J 13 bases, with 18 bases left between them. CDR1 is SGHTA, CDR2 FQGNSA, per germline. The DNA of the CDR3 is TGTGCCAGCAGCCCTGTGCTAGTAAATGAGCAGTACTTC. The encoded protein is CASSPVLVNEQYF.

This clonotype is a singleton in its sample. This sequence joins TRBV29-1 and TRBJ2-5, with 7 positions matching TRBD2. The V segment lost 8 bases and the J segment 3 bases; nucleotides outside the gene matches: 15. The CDR3 is 15 amino acids. Germline-derived CDR1 and CDR2 are SQVTM and ANQGSEA. The DNA for the CDR3 is TGCAGCATGAGGGACTACCCGATGTTCAAAGAGACCCAGTACTTC. Residues: CSMRDYPMFKETQYF.

This clonotype was picked up many times. The chain carries TRBV21-1 and TRBJ2-7; the table names TRBD2, a call not compared with the DNA. TRBV21-1 is a documented pseudogene. The CDR3 is 17 amino acids. CDR3 DNA: TGTGCCAGCAGCACCCACCCGACAGACACGAACTCCTACGAGCAGTACTTC. Its translation is CASSTHPTDTNSYEQYF.